This T cell receptor (beta chain) was found in a study of graft-versus-host responses after intestinal transplantation. Study-wide context: Induction with anti-thymocyte globulin, then tacrolimus and steroids for around three years, was given to all recipients. Whole-study findings and limits: Recipient marrow harbored GvH clones, some of which surfaced first in ileum or blood.

V shed 8 bases and J shed 1 base, with 15 bases lying between them. The CDR3 is 14 amino acids. Germline CDR1 and CDR2: SGDLS and YYNGEE. Comments on this clone: Its matching antigen is unknown.

The protocol was immunoSEQ multiplex PCR, while the TCRdb copy is restricted to in-frame clones and leaves out a portion. This sample carries fewer than 130,000 clones, 90% to 95% of them seen once, and the ten largest clones take around 0.49%. The rearrangement links TRBV9 to TRBJ1-2, with D hard to call. The TCR originated in a human donor who received an intestinal transplant. The sample was unstimulated CD8+ T cells sorted from spleen or lymph node cells, taken before intestinal transplant. In DNA, the CDR3 is TGTGCCAGTAGTTCGGACGCGAGTAACTATGGCTACACCTTC. Translating it yields CASSSDASNYGYTF.